This TCR beta chain was sequenced for a study of shared clonotypes between healthy human individuals. Points from the study as a whole: Naive subsets tended to show greater estimated richness than memory subsets. The four-donor shared clonotypes exceeded non-shared clonotypes in generation probability, with non-shared ones scoring lower. Rarefaction indicated that sorted-subset sequencing remained incomplete although depth was large.

Trimming stripped 0 bases from V and 1 base from J, with 8 bases between. The CDR3 length is 14 residues. Germline V gene data show CDR1 as SGHDT and CDR2 as YYEEEE. Assay: immunoSEQ multiplex PCR; the TCRdb copy retains only in-frame clones and omits some. There are roughly 680,000 clones in the sample; 72% occur only once, and around 1.8% lies in the top ten. Concerning this clone itself: As yet, its antigen is unknown.

V is TRBV5-6 and J is TRBJ2-7; the D is unclear. This receptor was identified in a woman aged 25 to 39 in good health. What was sequenced was memory CD4+ T cells sorted from blood. As for subset: CD45RA-negative fraction. CDR3 sequence: CASSLGGESYEQYF. CDR3 DNA sequence: TGTGCCAGCAGCTTGGGAGGAGAGTCCTACGAGCAGTACTTC.